This T cell receptor (beta chain) was profiled in a study of monozygotic twins with inflammatory bowel disease. UMIs were attached via template switching, each with a 6-nucleotide sample barcode. TCRdb reworked the 5' RACE reads into one entry per CDR3 protein, no DNA. The sample includes about 350,000 distinct CDR3 sequences. Sequencing input: blood. This receptor was taken from a human donor with ulcerative colitis or Crohn's disease, or a healthy co-twin of an affected twin (not recorded which).

This CDR3 reads CSVETGSSIQYF. The chain joins TRBV29-1 to TRBJ2-4; no DNA is available, so the TRBD1 call from TCRdb remains unchecked. CDR3 length: 12 amino acids. CDR1 is SQVTM and CDR2 is ANQGSEA in the germline V gene.